The 21 T cell receptor beta chains listed next were all sequenced from one sample in a study of response to subunit inactivated influenza vaccine. One entry per CDR3 protein, called by TCRdb with MiXCR from the RT-PCR reads. In the table there are about half a million distinct CDR3 sequences, 25% of which are singletons. Specimen: CD4+ T cells sorted from PBMCs, collected about 5 days after vaccination. These receptors all come from a man between 50 and 59 years old who received an inactivated influenza vaccine.

The chain recombines TRBV6-2 or TRBV6-3 with TRBJ2-1; D is uncertain. Germline-derived CDR1 and CDR2 are MNHEY and SVGEGT. The CDR3 totals 20 residues. Trimming left V 0 bases short and J 0 bases short, with 21 bases between. This chain's CDR3 is CASSYSFNPLVRSSYNEQFF. DNA of the CDR3: TGTGCCAGCAGTTACTCGTTTAACCCCCTTGTCCGGTCCTCCTACAATGAGCAGTTCTTC.

This clonotype was counted once. The rearrangement links TRBV3-1 to TRBJ2-3; 10 nucleotides align to TRBD2. This CDR3 is 17 amino acids long. The germline CDR1 and CDR2 sequences are LGHDT and YNNKEL (reference sequence). The ends lost 4 bases at V and 6 bases at J; junction bases unmatched: 13. The DNA of the CDR3 is TGTGCCAGCAGCCTCAGAGGGGCTAGCGGGGGCCTGGATACGCAGTATTTT. The encoded protein is CASSLRGASGGLDTQYF.

The table lists this clonotype with a few counts. The rearrangement uses TRBV3-1 and TRBJ1-1; D is possibly TRBD1 (6 bases). In germline, CDR1 is LGHDT, CDR2 YNNKEL (reference sequence). V dropped 1 base and J dropped 3 bases, with 12 bases sitting between them. The CDR3 totals 15 residues. DNA of the CDR3: TGTGCCAGCAGCCAAGCGGCGAGGGGGGACACTGAAGCTTTCTTT. This gives the protein CASSQAARGDTEAFF.

There are a few counts of this clonotype. The V and J genes are TRBV5-1 and TRBJ1-6; no reliable D call. This CDR3 contains 16 residues. The germline V gene encodes CDR1 SGHRS and CDR2 YFSETQ. Trimming removed 1 base at V and 7 bases at J, with 15 bases between. This chain's CDR3 is CASSLKYGQMNSPLHF. The CDR3 nucleotides are TGCGCCAGCAGCTTGAAGTACGGGCAGATGAATTCACCCCTCCACTTT.

This clonotype was observed a few times. The V gene is TRBV20-1, the J gene TRBJ2-1, with 11 nucleotides matching TRBD2. V lost 4 bases and J lost 7; bases outside the gene matches: 3. Germline CDR1 is DFQATT and CDR2 is SNEGSKA (reference sequence). This CDR3 contains 13 residues. CDR3 region: CSATGTSGNEQFF. The DNA for the CDR3 is TGCAGTGCTACCGGGACTAGCGGTAATGAGCAGTTCTTC.

The V call is TRBV29-1, the J call TRBJ1-5; D gene ambiguous. With 1 base removed from V and 6 bases from J, the gap between germline ends came to 10 bases. CDR3 length: 13 amino acids. Per the germline V gene, CDR1 is SQVTM and CDR2 is ANQGSEA. CDR3 sequence: CSVEVSPAQPQHF. The CDR3 region has the DNA TGCAGCGTTGAAGTCAGTCCGGCTCAGCCCCAGCATTTT.

The rearrangement links TRBV11-2 to TRBJ1-2; D is uncertain. Germline V CDR1 and CDR2: SGHAT, FQNNGV. The CDR3 length is 15 residues. The V end lost 0 bases, the J end lost 4 bases, and 12 bases lay between the germline ends. The CDR3 DNA reads TGTGCCAGCAGCTTAGATCGGTCCCGGCCCTATGGCTACACCTTC. Amino acid sequence: CASSLDRSRPYGYTF.

The genes are TRBV7-9 and TRBJ1-6, with D possibly TRBD1 on 5 matching bases. Trimming pared 5 bases from V and 6 bases from J, leaving 17 bases between. This CDR3 region has 16 residues. The germline CDR1 and CDR2 sequences are SEHNR and FQNEAQ (reference sequence). DNA of the CDR3: TGTGCCAGCAGCCCTGACCGGGGCCGGGGTAATTCACCCCTCCACTTT. It yields the protein CASSPDRGRGNSPLHF.

This clonotype was counted between two and nine times. The chain employs TRBV6-1 and TRBJ1-6, with TRBD1 as a possible D gene (6 bases). The CDR3 totals 16 residues. Trimming left V 4 bases short and J 2 bases short, with 12 bases between. CDR1 is MNHNS and CDR2 is SASEGT in the germline V gene. The DNA for the CDR3 is TGTGCCAGCAGTGGGACCAGGGGAACCTATAATTCACCCCTCCACTTT. Amino acids: CASSGTRGTYNSPLHF.

In this sample, this clonotype turned up a few times. The chain uses TRBV4-2 and TRBJ1-4, with D perhaps TRBD1 (6 bases). This CDR3 spans 17 amino acids. V gave up 2 bases and J gave up 6 bases, with 19 bases separating them. The germline V gene has CDR1 LGHNA and CDR2 YNFKEQ. The CDR3 bases are TGTGCCAGCAGCCAACGGCCGGGGGCCGATATAGATGAAAAACTGTTTTTT. Protein sequence: CASSQRPGADIDEKLFF.

This clonotype was counted at least ten times. The genes are TRBV7-9 and TRBJ2-7; 9 nucleotides line up with TRBD1. The CDR3 is made up of 15 amino acids. V gave up 4 bases and J gave up 7 bases; unmatched junction bases: 11. Germline V gene data show CDR1 as SEHNR and CDR2 as FQNEAQ (reference sequence). The CDR3 DNA sequence: TGTGCCAGCAGCTCCACAGGGGGCGCCCCCGGAGAGCAGTACTTC. Amino acids: CASSSTGGAPGEQYF.

J is TRBJ2-2 and V is TRBV6-1; D might be TRBD1 (6 bases). The V end was cut by 7 bases, the J end by 4 bases, with 13 bases between. CDR1 is MNHNS, CDR2 SASEGT, per germline. CDR3 length equals 14 residues. The CDR3 region is CASKPTGFTGELFF. The CDR3 coding sequence is TGTGCCAGCAAGCCGACAGGTTTCACCGGGGAGCTGTTTTTT.

V is TRBV7-9 and J is TRBJ1-4, with D hard to call. This CDR3 comprises 13 residues. Trimming left V 5 bases short and J 8 bases short, with 12 bases between. Germline V gene sequence: CDR1 SEHNR, CDR2 FQNEAQ (reference sequence). The CDR3 is CASSGGVGEKLFF. The CDR3 DNA reads TGTGCCAGCAGCGGCGGGGTGGGAGAAAAACTGTTTTTT.

The genes are TRBV5-1 and TRBJ1-1; TRBD1 matches at 7 bases. V trimming: 6 bases; J trimming: 0 bases; junction bases outside the gene matches: 8. Germline CDR1 reads SGHRS; CDR2 reads YFSETQ. The CDR3 loop spans 15 amino acids. CDR3 sequence: CASTPQGTVNTEAFF. As DNA, the CDR3 is TGCGCCAGCACCCCACAGGGGACAGTGAACACTGAAGCTTTCTTT.

This clonotype showed up just a few times. V gene TRBV20-1 combines with J gene TRBJ2-1, with D perhaps matching TRBD2 (6 bases). Looked up from germline, CDR1 is DFQATT and CDR2 is SNEGSKA (reference sequence). This CDR3 is 14 amino acids long. Trimming stripped 6 bases from V and 4 bases from J, with 16 bases between. The CDR3 protein is CSATGTEYYNEQFF. CDR3 DNA: TGCAGTGCGACCGGGACTGAATATTACAATGAGCAGTTCTTC.

CDR3 bases: TGTGCCAGCAGCCCCGAGACAGGGAGGAATGAGCAGTTCTTC. It encodes CASSPETGRNEQFF. The chain is built from TRBV5-5 and TRBJ2-1, with D perhaps TRBD1 (7 bases). Per the germline V gene, CDR1 is SGHKS and CDR2 is YYEKEE (reference sequence). This CDR3 has 14 amino acids. Trimming stripped 4 bases from V and 7 bases from J, with 15 bases between.

The V gene is TRBV10-3, the J gene TRBJ2-1; 13 bases align to TRBD2. V lost 5 bases and J lost 6; bases outside the gene matches: 4. The CDR3 contains 15 residues. The germline gives CDR1 ENHRY, CDR2 SYGVKD. This CDR3 reads CAISPGLAGVNEQFF. The CDR3 coding sequence is TGTGCCATCAGTCCCGGACTAGCGGGAGTCAATGAGCAGTTCTTC.

The chain combines TRBV5-1 with TRBJ1-1; maybe TRBD1 (5 bases). Germline CDR1 and CDR2: SGHRS and YFSETQ. V dropped 4 bases and J dropped 5 bases, with 21 bases sitting between them. The CDR3 is 16 residues long. CDR3: CASSQRSDQGRTEAFF. The CDR3 coding sequence is TGCGCCAGCAGCCAGAGATCTGACCAGGGTCGAACTGAAGCTTTCTTT.

V is TRBV14 and J is TRBJ2-4; possibly TRBD1 or TRBD2 for D (5 bases each). This CDR3 has 16 amino acids. Trimming cost V 2 bases and J 7 bases, with 18 bases left between them. The germline V gene has CDR1 SGHDN and CDR2 FVKESK. Here the CDR3 DNA reads TGTGCCAGCAGCCAAACCACCGGGACCCAAAAGAACATTCAGTACTTC. Amino acid sequence: CASSQTTGTQKNIQYF.

This clonotype was seen only a few times. The chain joins TRBV7-2 to TRBJ1-6, with D unresolved. There are 14 residues in the CDR3. Trimming stripped 1 base from V and 13 bases from J, with 14 bases between. Germline assignment: CDR1 SGHTA and CDR2 FQGNSA. The CDR3, as DNA: TGTGCCAGCAGCTTAGATGGTCAGCAGTTCCCCCTCCACTTT. The encoded protein is CASSLDGQQFPLHF.

The chain has TRBV25-1 and TRBJ2-1; possibly TRBD2 for D (7 bases). V lost 4 bases and J 6 bases, leaving 16 bases between the germline ends. The CDR3 has 15 amino acids. Germline V CDR1 and CDR2: MGHDK, SYGVNS. CDR3 in DNA: TGTGCCAGCAGTGCCGACGGGGGGCCCTCCAATGAGCAGTTCTTC. Translating gives CASSADGGPSNEQFF. Looking up the rest from reference TRBV25-1 and TRBJ2-1 gives the full variable domain: EADIYQTPRYLVIGTGKKITLECSQTMGHDKMYWYQQDPGMELHLIHYSYGVNSTEKGDLSSESTVSRIRTEHFPLTLESARPSHTSQYLCASSADGGPSNEQFFGPGTRLTVL.